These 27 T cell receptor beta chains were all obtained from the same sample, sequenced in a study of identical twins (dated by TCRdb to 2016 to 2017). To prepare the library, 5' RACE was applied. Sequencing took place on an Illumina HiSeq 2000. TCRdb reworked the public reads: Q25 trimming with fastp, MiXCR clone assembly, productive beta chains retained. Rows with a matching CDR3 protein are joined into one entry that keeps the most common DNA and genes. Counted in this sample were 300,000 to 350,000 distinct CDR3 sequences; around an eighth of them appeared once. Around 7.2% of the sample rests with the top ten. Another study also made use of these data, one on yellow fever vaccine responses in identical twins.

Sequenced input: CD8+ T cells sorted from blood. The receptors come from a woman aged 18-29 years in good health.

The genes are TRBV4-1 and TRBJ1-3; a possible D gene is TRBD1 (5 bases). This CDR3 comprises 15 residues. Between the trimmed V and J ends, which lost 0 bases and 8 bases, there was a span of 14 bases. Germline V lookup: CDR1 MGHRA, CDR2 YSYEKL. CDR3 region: CASSQEYRRGDTIYF. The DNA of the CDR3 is TGCGCCAGCAGCCAAGAATACAGGAGAGGGGACACCATATATTTT.

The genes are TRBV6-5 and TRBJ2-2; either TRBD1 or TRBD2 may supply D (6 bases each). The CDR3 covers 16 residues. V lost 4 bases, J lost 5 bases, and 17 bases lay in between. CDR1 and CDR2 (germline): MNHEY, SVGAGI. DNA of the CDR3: TGTGCCAGCAGTTTCGATCTAGGGGGGTGGACCGGGGAGCTGTTTTTT. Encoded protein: CASSFDLGGWTGELFF.

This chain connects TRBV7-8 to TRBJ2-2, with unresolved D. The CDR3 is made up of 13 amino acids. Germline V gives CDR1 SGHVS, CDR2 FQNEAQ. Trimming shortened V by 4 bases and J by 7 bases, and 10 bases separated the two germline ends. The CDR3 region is CASSSWPGGELFF. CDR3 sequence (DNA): TGTGCCAGCAGCTCATGGCCGGGCGGGGAGCTGTTTTTT. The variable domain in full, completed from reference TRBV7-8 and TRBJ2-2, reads GAGVSQSPRYKVAKRGQDVALRCDPISGHVSLFWYQQALGQGPEFLTYFQNEAQLDKSGLPSDRFFAERPEGSVSTLKIQRTQQEDSAVYLCASSSWPGGELFFGEGSRLTVL.

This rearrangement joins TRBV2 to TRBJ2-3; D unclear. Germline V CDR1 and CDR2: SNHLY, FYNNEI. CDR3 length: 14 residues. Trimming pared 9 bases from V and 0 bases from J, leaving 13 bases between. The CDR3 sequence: CASADQTSTDTQYF. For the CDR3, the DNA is TGTGCCAGTGCAGACCAAACTAGCACAGATACGCAGTATTTT.

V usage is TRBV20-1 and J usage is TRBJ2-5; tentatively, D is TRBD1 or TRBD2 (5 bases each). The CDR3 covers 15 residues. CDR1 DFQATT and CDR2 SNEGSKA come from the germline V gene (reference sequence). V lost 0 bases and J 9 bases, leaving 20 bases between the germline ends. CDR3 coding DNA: TGCAGTGCTAGAGATGTTCAGGGCTTGACGGGGCCCCAGTACTTC. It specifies CSARDVQGLTGPQYF.

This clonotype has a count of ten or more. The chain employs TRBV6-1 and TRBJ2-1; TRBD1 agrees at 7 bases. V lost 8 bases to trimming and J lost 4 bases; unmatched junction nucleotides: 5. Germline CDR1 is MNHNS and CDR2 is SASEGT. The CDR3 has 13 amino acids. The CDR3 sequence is CASAGQVYNEQFF. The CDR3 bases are TGTGCCAGCGCCGGACAGGTATACAATGAGCAGTTCTTC.

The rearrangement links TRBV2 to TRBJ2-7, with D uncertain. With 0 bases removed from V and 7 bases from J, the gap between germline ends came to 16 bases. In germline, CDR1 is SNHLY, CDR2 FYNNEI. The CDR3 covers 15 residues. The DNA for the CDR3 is TGTGCCAGCAGTGAAGCGCGGCAGATACTACGGGAGCAGTACGTC. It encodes CASSEARQILREQYV.

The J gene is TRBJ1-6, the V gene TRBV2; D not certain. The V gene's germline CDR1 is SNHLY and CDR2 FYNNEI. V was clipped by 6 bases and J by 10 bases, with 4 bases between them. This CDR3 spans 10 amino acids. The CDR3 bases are TGTGCCAGCAGGGGATCACCCCTCCACTTT. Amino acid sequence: CASRGSPLHF.

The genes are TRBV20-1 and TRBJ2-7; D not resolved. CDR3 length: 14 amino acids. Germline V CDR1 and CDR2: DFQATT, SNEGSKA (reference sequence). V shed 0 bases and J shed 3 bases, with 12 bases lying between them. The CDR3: CSARELYNIYEQYV. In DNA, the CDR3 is TGCAGTGCTAGAGAATTGTACAACATCTACGAGCAGTACGTC.

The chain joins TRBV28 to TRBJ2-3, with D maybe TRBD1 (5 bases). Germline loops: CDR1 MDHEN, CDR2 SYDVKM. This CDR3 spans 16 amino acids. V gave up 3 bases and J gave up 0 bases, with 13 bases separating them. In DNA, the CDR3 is TGTGCCAGCAGTTTGCCGACAGCCCCTAGCACAGATACGCAGTATTTT. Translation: CASSLPTAPSTDTQYF.

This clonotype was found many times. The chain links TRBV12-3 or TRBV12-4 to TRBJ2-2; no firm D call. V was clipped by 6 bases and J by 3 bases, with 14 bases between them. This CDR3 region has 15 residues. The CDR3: CASRSWDRDTGELFF. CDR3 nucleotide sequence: TGTGCCAGCAGGTCGTGGGATAGGGACACCGGGGAGCTGTTTTTT.

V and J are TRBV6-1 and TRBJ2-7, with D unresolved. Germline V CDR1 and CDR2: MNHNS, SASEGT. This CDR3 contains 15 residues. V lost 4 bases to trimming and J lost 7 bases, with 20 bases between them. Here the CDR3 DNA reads TGTGCCAGCAGTGTTACGTACCTTTACCCCGGGGAGCAGTACGTC. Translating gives CASSVTYLYPGEQYV.

This chain's CDR3 is CASSEFAGSYEQFF. The CDR3 nucleotides read TGTGCCAGCAGTGAATTTGCGGGAAGTTATGAGCAGTTCTTC. The genes are TRBV2 and TRBJ2-1; possible D gene TRBD2, 6 bases. CDR1 and CDR2 (germline): SNHLY, FYNNEI. This CDR3 has 14 residues. V lost 2 bases and J 8 bases, leaving 13 bases between the germline ends.

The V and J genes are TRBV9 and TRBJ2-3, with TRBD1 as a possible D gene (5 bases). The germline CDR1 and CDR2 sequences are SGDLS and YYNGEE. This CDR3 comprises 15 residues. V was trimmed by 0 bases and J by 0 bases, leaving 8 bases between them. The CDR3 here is CASSVEGWSTDTQYF. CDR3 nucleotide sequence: TGTGCCAGCAGCGTAGAGGGGTGGAGCACAGATACGCAGTATTTT.

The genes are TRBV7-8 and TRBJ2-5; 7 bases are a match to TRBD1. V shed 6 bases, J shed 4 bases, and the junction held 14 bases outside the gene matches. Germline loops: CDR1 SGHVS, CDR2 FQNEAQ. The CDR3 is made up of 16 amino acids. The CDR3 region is CASRSTPTGVRETQYF. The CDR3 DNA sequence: TGTGCCAGCAGATCAACCCCCACAGGGGTGAGAGAGACCCAGTACTTC.

CDR3 in amino acids: CASGVQAEAFF. CDR3 sequence (DNA): TGTGCCAGCGGAGTGCAGGCTGAAGCTTTCTTT. V gene TRBV5-6 combines with J gene TRBJ1-1; unclear D gene. The CDR3 sequence is 11 residues long. Trimming removed 7 bases at V and 6 bases at J, with 10 bases between. Germline CDR1 is SGHDT and CDR2 is YYEEEE. Together with reference TRBV5-6 and TRBJ1-1, the CDR3 gives the full variable domain: DAGVTQSPTHLIKTRGQQVTLRCSPKSGHDTVSWYQQALGQGPQFIFQYYEEEERQRGNFPDRFSGHQFPNYSSELNVNALLLGDSALYLCASGVQAEAFFGQGTRLTVV.

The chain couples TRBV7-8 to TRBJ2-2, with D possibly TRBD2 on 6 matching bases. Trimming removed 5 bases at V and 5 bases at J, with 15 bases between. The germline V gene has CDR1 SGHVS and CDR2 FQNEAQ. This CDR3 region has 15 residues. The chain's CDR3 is CASSPTLAGTGELFF. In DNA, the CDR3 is TGTGCCAGCAGCCCCACACTCGCGGGGACCGGGGAGCTGTTTTTT.

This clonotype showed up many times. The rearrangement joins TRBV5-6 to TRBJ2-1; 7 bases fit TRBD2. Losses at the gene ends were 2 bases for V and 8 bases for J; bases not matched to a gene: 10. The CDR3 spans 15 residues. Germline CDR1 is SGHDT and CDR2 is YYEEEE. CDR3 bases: TGTGCCAGCAGCTTCTGGGCGGGAGTGGGCGATGAGCAGTTCTTC. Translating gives CASSFWAGVGDEQFF.

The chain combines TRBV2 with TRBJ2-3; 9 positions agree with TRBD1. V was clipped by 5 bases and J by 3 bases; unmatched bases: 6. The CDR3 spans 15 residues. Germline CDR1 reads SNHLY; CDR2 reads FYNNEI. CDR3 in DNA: TGTGCCAGCAGTCGACGGGACAGGGAAACAGATACGCAGTATTTT. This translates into CASSRRDRETDTQYF.

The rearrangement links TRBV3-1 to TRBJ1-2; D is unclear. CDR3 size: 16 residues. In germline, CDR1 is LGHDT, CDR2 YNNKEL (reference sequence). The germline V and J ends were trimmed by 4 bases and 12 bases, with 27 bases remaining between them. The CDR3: CASSPTLLWHFLEHTF. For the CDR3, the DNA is TGTGCCAGCAGCCCGACCCTGCTGTGGCATTTCCTGGAACACACCTTC.

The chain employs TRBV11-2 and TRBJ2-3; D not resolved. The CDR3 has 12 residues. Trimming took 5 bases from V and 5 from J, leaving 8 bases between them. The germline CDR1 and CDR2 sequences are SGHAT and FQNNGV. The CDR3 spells CASSHWGDTQYF. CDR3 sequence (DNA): TGTGCCAGCAGCCATTGGGGAGATACGCAGTATTTT. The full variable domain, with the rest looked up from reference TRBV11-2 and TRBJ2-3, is EAGVAQSPRYKIIEKRQSVAFWCNPISGHATLYWYQQILGQGPKLLIQFQNNGVVDDSQLPKDRFSAERLKGVDSTLKIQPAKLEDSAVYLCASSHWGDTQYFGPGTRLTVL.

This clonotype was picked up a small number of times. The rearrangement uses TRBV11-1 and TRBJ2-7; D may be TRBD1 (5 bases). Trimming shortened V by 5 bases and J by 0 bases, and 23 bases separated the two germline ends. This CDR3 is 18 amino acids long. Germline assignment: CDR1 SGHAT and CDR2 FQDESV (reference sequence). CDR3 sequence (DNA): TGTGCCAGCAGCCCGGACACCCAAATTCTAACGAGCTCCTACGAGCAGTACTTC. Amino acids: CASSPDTQILTSSYEQYF.

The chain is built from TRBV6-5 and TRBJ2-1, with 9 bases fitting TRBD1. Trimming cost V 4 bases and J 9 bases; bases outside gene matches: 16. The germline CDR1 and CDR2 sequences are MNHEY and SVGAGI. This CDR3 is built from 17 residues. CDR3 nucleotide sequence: TGTGCCAGCAGTTCCCCGCCCCGGGACAGGGTTAGTGGTGAGCAGTTCTTC. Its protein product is CASSSPPRDRVSGEQFF.

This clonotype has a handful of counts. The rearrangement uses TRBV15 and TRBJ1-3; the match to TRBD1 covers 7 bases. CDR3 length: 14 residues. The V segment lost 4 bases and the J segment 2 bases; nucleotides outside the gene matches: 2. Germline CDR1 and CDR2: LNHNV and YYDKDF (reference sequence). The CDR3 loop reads CATSIGTAGNTIYF. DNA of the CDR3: TGTGCCACCAGCATAGGGACAGCTGGAAACACCATATATTTT.

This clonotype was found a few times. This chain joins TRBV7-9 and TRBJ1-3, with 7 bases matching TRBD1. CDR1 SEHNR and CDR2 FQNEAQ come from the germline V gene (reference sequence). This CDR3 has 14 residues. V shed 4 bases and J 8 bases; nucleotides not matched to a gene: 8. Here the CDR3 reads CASSSTGISDTIYF. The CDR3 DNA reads TGTGCCAGCAGCTCGACAGGGATCAGTGACACCATATATTTT.

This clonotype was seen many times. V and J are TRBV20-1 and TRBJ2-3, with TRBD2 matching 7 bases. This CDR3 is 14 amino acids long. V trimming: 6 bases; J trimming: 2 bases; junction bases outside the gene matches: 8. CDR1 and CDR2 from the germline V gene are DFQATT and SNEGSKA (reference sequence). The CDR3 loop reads CSAPERDPTDTQYF. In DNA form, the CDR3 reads TGCAGTGCCCCAGAGCGGGACCCCACAGATACGCAGTATTTT.

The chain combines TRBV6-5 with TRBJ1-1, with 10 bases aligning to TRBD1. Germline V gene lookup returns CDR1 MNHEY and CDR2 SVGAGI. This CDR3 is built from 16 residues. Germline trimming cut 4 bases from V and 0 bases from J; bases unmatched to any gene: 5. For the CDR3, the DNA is TGTGCCAGCAGTTCGACAGGGGGCACCATGAACACTGAAGCTTTCTTT. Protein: CASSSTGGTMNTEAFF.